This entry features one T cell receptor beta chain sequence. Germline V gene lookup returns CDR1 SGHKS and CDR2 YYEKEE (reference sequence). The CDR3 extends over 14 amino acids. The ends were cut back, 2 bases at V and 1 base at J, with 9 bases in the middle. Clones were sequenced by immunoSEQ multiplex PCR, and TCRdb holds only the in-frame ones, with some missing. The sample yields roughly 150,000 clones, approximately 86% seen once. The sample comes from a study of blood T cell repertoires in COVID-19. The rearrangement joins TRBV5-5 to TRBJ1-1; D unresolved. Sequencing was carried out using peripheral blood. This clonotype was obtained from a woman older than 75 with active or convalescent COVID-19. CDR3 sequence reads: CASSLKGGNTEAFF. CDR3 coding DNA: TGTGCCAGCAGCTTAAAAGGAGGGAACACTGAAGCTTTCTTT. The full variable domain, its missing parts supplied by reference TRBV5-5 and TRBJ1-1, is DAGVTQSPTHLIKTRGQQVTLRCSPISGHKSVSWYQQVLGQGPQFIFQYYEKEERGRGNFPDRFSARQFPNYSSELNVNALLLGDSALYLCASSLKGGNTEAFFGQGTRLTVV.